This entry lists 10 T cell receptor beta chains sequenced from one sample in a study of blood T cells in healthy people across ages. Primed by a sample-barcoded 5' primer and a J-beta primer mix, a second PCR proceeded for about 6 to 11 cycles. TCRdb re-called the 5' RACE reads through MiXCR, storing one row per CDR3 protein. Of 550,000 to 800,000 distinct CDR3 sequences detected, about 32% appear once; the ten largest clones hold roughly 14%. The sample consisted of blood. Source of these receptors: a woman at least 80 years old in good health.

The chain has TRBV3-1 and TRBJ1-2; the match to TRBD1 covers 7 bases. CDR3 size: 15 residues. Germline values: CDR1 LGHDT, CDR2 YNNKEL (reference sequence). Trimming took 4 bases from V and 2 from J; bases not matched to a gene: 7. Here the CDR3 reads CASSRGDRPNYGYTF. The CDR3 nucleotides are TGTGCCAGCAGCCGTGGGGACAGACCGAACTATGGCTACACCTTC.

This clonotype was seen repeatedly, ten times or more. This chain uses TRBV4-1 with TRBJ2-7, with D possibly being TRBD2 (5 bases). V gave up 4 bases and J gave up 3 bases, with 16 bases separating them. The germline V gene has CDR1 MGHRA and CDR2 YSYEKL. This CDR3 has 15 residues. In DNA, the CDR3 is TGCGCCAGCAGCCTCCGGGAAATAGAAGGCTACGAGCAGTACTTC. This sequence encodes CASSLREIEGYEQYF.

This clonotype has at least ten counts. V usage is TRBV12-3 or TRBV12-4 and J usage is TRBJ1-2, with D tentatively TRBD1 (5 bases). This CDR3 contains 13 residues. Trimming took 2 bases from V and 2 from J, leaving 6 bases between them. The chain's CDR3 is CASSLRTNYGYTF. Written as DNA, the CDR3 is TGTGCCAGCAGTTTAAGGACAAACTATGGCTACACCTTC.

This clonotype turned up a few times. The CDR3: CASSPPGSSYNEQYF. The CDR3 DNA is TGTGCCAGCAGCCCCCCAGGGAGCTCCTACAATGAGCAGTACTTC. V and J are TRBV18 and TRBJ2-7, with D tentatively TRBD1 or TRBD2 (5 bases each). The length of the CDR3 is 15 residues. The V and J ends lost 8 bases and 7 bases respectively, with 24 bases between them. Germline lookup yields CDR1 KGHSH and CDR2 LQKENI.

The rearrangement joins TRBV24-1 to TRBJ2-3, with D perhaps being TRBD1 or TRBD2 (5 bases each). The CDR3 runs 15 residues. V was clipped by 2 bases and J by 2 bases, with 10 bases between them. Germline-derived CDR1 and CDR2 are KGHDR and SFDVKD. The CDR3 sequence: CATSDSRDVTDTQYF. CDR3 bases: TGTGCCACCAGTGATTCCCGGGACGTCACAGATACGCAGTATTTT.

Comment on this clonotype: A single base separates this from a much larger clone, so it may be a read error. The chain has TRBV24-1 and TRBJ2-5; 7 bases map to TRBD1. The trim removed 3 bases at V and 11 bases at J, leaving 14 bases unmatched. Germline CDR1 reads KGHDR; CDR2 reads SFDVKD. The CDR3 is 15 amino acids. The CDR3 nucleotides are TGTGCCACCAGTGATCAAAGGACAGGATCTAATGAGCAGTACTTC. This sequence encodes CATSDQRTGSNEQYF.

V usage is TRBV6-2 or TRBV6-3 and J usage is TRBJ2-7; no firm D call. The CDR3 sequence is 14 residues long. Trimming removed 0 bases from V and 0 bases from J, with 6 bases in between. Germline-derived CDR1 and CDR2 are MNHEY and SVGEGT. CDR3 DNA: TGTGCCAGCAGTTACTCGGCGGCCTCCTACGAGCAGTACTTC. This translates into CASSYSAASYEQYF.

The chain links TRBV9 to TRBJ1-3; D is possibly TRBD1 (6 bases). The CDR3 totals 15 residues. Looked up from germline, CDR1 is SGDLS and CDR2 is YYNGEE. V shed 4 bases and J shed 1 base, with 12 bases lying between them. For the CDR3, the DNA is TGTGCCAGCAGCTCCACAGGGACTTCTGGAAACACCATATATTTT. Residues: CASSSTGTSGNTIYF.

The table lists this clonotype with a few counts. The genes are TRBV9 and TRBJ1-6; 7 nucleotides line up with TRBD1. The V segment lost 1 base and the J segment 7 bases; nucleotides outside the gene matches: 8. Germline V gene lookup returns CDR1 SGDLS and CDR2 YYNGEE. CDR3 length: 16 amino acids. The CDR3: CASSVTRDRYNSPLHF. In DNA form, the CDR3 reads TGTGCCAGCAGCGTAACCCGGGACAGATACAATTCACCCCTCCACTTT.

This rearrangement joins TRBV7-8 to TRBJ2-3; the D gene is possibly TRBD2 (5 bases). Germline lookup yields CDR1 SGHVS and CDR2 FQNEAQ. The germline V and J ends were trimmed by 5 bases and 2 bases, with 14 bases remaining between them. The CDR3 has 15 amino acids. DNA for the CDR3: TGTGCCAGCAGCCCTCGATCCCGGGACACAGATACGCAGTATTTT. This codes for CASSPRSRDTDTQYF.